Shown below are 20 T cell receptor beta chains from a single sample sequenced in a study of breast tumors, draining lymph nodes, adjacent tissues. Breast cancer patients provided tissue from their axillary draining lymph nodes. TCRdb redid the calling of the multiplex PCR reads with MiXCR, one entry per CDR3 protein. The sample yields approximately 230,000 distinct CDR3 sequences, less than 40% seen once. Sequenced sample: axillary lymph node tissue. Receptors were obtained from a female donor with breast cancer. Some clones in this sample may be carry-over from other donors' samples.

This clonotype was seen many times. The genes are TRBV20-1 and TRBJ1-2; D may be TRBD1 (6 bases). The CDR3 is 13 amino acids. Germline V lookup: CDR1 DFQATT, CDR2 SNEGSKA (reference sequence). V lost 2 bases, J lost 8 bases, and 15 bases lay in between. The CDR3: CSARTGWDRGYTF. The CDR3 DNA is TGCAGTGCTAGAACAGGGTGGGATAGAGGCTACACCTTC.

This chain's CDR3 is CASRVRTGGISTEAFF. The CDR3, as DNA: TGTGCCAGCAGGGTTCGGACAGGGGGTATCAGCACTGAAGCTTTCTTT. The chain joins TRBV7-9 to TRBJ1-1; 10 bases are shared with TRBD1. This CDR3 is built from 16 residues. Unmatched junction bases numbered 11, after V lost 6 bases and J lost 4 bases. The V gene's germline CDR1 is SEHNR and CDR2 FQNEAQ (reference sequence).

The genes are TRBV12-3 or TRBV12-4 and TRBJ1-5, with 10 positions matching TRBD1. This CDR3 has 21 residues. The V gene end was trimmed by 6 bases and the J gene end by 0 bases; junction bases not matched to a gene: 20. CDR3: CASRLAGTGASGRSSNQPQHF. CDR3 coding DNA: TGTGCCAGCAGGTTGGCTGGGACAGGGGCCTCGGGACGGAGTAGCAATCAGCCCCAGCATTTT.

Many counts were recorded for this clonotype. The rearrangement joins TRBV19 to TRBJ1-2; possibly TRBD1 for D (6 bases). Trimming took 0 bases from V and 6 from J, leaving 11 bases between them. The CDR3 loop spans 14 amino acids. From germline, CDR1 is LNHDA and CDR2 SQIVND (reference sequence). CDR3 protein: CASSIDSRGDGYTF. Here the CDR3 DNA reads TGTGCCAGTAGTATAGATTCCAGGGGCGATGGCTACACCTTC.

As regards this clonotype: This may be a read error, as it is one base from a much larger clone. This chain joins TRBV5-4 and TRBJ1-5; D is possibly TRBD1 (5 bases). Germline CDR1 reads SGHNT; CDR2 reads YYREEE (reference sequence). Trimming shortened V by 5 bases and J by 3 bases, and 21 bases separated the two germline ends. The CDR3 length is 17 residues. The CDR3 sequence is CASSYSIGGVNNQPQHF. CDR3 sequence (DNA): TGTGCCAGCAGTTACTCGATTGGAGGGGTTAACAATCAGCCCCAGCATTTT.

This clonotype was seen at least ten times. V is TRBV2 and J is TRBJ2-1, with TRBD2 identical over 10 bases. Germline CDR1 SNHLY, CDR2 FYNNEI. The CDR3 is 14 residues long. The J segment lost 8 bases and the V segment lost 8 bases, leaving 9 bases of the junction unmatched. The CDR3: CASGRASGSYEQFF. The CDR3 DNA is TGTGCCAGCGGGAGGGCTAGCGGGAGTTATGAGCAGTTCTTC.

The gene calls are TRBV7-2 and TRBJ2-5, with D perhaps TRBD1 (5 bases). Germline V gene data show CDR1 as SGHTA and CDR2 as FQGNSA. V was cut by 4 bases and J by 0 bases, with 9 bases left in between. The CDR3 consists of 14 residues. CDR3 region: CASSSSRDQETQYF. In DNA form, the CDR3 reads TGTGCCAGCAGCTCCTCCAGGGACCAAGAGACCCAGTACTTC.

This clonotype was recorded a few times. This may come from a read error, since a much larger clone is one base off. As DNA, the CDR3 is TGTGCCAGCAGCTTAGCCGGGACAACCAATGAGCAGTTCTTC. Translated, it gives CASSLAGTTNEQFF. This sequence joins TRBV11-2 and TRBJ2-1, with a weak D call TRBD1 (6 bases). The CDR3 runs to 14 residues. Germline CDR1 SGHAT, CDR2 FQNNGV. Trimming removed 1 base from V and 6 bases from J, with 10 bases in between.

This clonotype was counted ten times or more. Written as DNA, the CDR3 is TGTGCCAGCAGTGATACCCCTGCCATGGGCCACAATGAGCAGTTCTTC. It yields the protein CASSDTPAMGHNEQFF. The gene calls are TRBV7-8 and TRBJ2-1; no reliable D call. The length of the CDR3 is 16 residues. CDR1 is SGHVS and CDR2 is FQNEAQ in the germline V gene. With 6 bases removed from V and 5 bases from J, the gap between germline ends came to 20 bases. Together with reference TRBV7-8 and TRBJ2-1, the CDR3 gives the full variable domain: GAGVSQSPRYKVAKRGQDVALRCDPISGHVSLFWYQQALGQGPEFLTYFQNEAQLDKSGLPSDRFFAERPEGSVSTLKIQRTQQEDSAVYLCASSDTPAMGHNEQFFGPGTRLTVL.

The CDR3 nucleotides are TGTGCCACCAGTGATTACGGGCAAGGTTACAATGAGCAGTTCTTC. It yields the protein CATSDYGQGYNEQFF. This chain links TRBV24-1 with TRBJ2-1, with D uncertain. V was shortened by 2 bases and J by 4 bases, with 11 bases between the two germline ends. The CDR3 has 15 amino acids. Germline CDR1 reads KGHDR; CDR2 reads SFDVKD.

The CDR3 here is CSVMAEGSNSPLHF. The CDR3 DNA is TGCAGCGTTATGGCGGAGGGTAGTAATTCACCCCTCCACTTT. The chain employs TRBV29-1 and TRBJ1-6, with unresolved D. The CDR3 covers 14 residues. Trimming took off 5 bases at V and 6 bases at J, with 14 bases between the two ends. Germline assignment: CDR1 SQVTM and CDR2 ANQGSEA.

Details on this clonotype: This may come from a read error, since a much larger clone is one base off. The gene calls are TRBV11-2 and TRBJ2-5; TRBD1 matches 7 bases. This CDR3 is built from 15 residues. Germline V lookup: CDR1 SGHAT, CDR2 FQNNGV. Here the CDR3 reads CAGSFMGQTQETQYF. CDR3 in DNA: TGTGCCGGCAGCTTTATGGGACAGACCCAAGAGACCCAGTACTTC.

The chain employs TRBV7-3 and TRBJ2-3; TRBD1 is a possible D gene (6 bases). CDR3 size: 15 residues. Germline CDR1 and CDR2: SGHTA and FQGTGA. Trimming removed 4 bases at V and 7 bases at J, with 18 bases between. Here the CDR3 reads CASSSTGCEVYTQYF. CDR3 DNA sequence: TGTGCCAGCAGCTCAACAGGGTGTGAGGTATATACGCAGTATTTT.

This clonotype was counted many times. V usage is TRBV7-9 and J usage is TRBJ2-7; 8 bases are shared with TRBD2. The ends lost 4 bases at V and 0 bases at J; junction bases unmatched: 20. Germline assignment: CDR1 SEHNR and CDR2 FQNEAQ (reference sequence). The CDR3 extends over 20 amino acids. The CDR3 spells CASSSRGTSGTYSSSYEQYF. The CDR3 nucleotides read TGTGCCAGCAGCTCGAGGGGCACTAGCGGCACATATTCATCCTCCTACGAGCAGTACTTC. The full variable domain, with the rest looked up from reference TRBV7-9 and TRBJ2-7, is DTGVSQNPRHKITKRGQNVTFRCDPISEHNRLYWYRQTLGQGPEFLTYFQNEAQLEKSRLLSDRFSAERPKGSFSTLEIQRTEQGDSAMYLCASSSRGTSGTYSSSYEQYFGPGTRLTVT.

About this clonotype itself: A much larger clone lies one base from this, so it may be a read error. The chain couples TRBV19 to TRBJ2-7; 14 bases map to TRBD2. The CDR3 is 17 amino acids. Germline assignment: CDR1 LNHDA and CDR2 SQIVND (reference sequence). Trimming cost V 2 bases and J 1 base; bases outside gene matches: 4. The CDR3 DNA is TGTGCCAGTAGTATACATGGGACTAGCGGGAGTTCCTACGAGCAGTACTTC. Amino acid sequence: CASSIHGTSGSSYEQYF.

This clonotype was detected ten times or more. CDR3 sequence reads: CASSPPGLAGGVETQYF. As DNA, the CDR3 is TGTGCCAGCAGCCCCCCGGGGCTAGCGGGGGGCGTAGAGACCCAGTACTTC. V gene TRBV13 combines with J gene TRBJ2-5, with 11 positions matching TRBD2. The J segment lost 4 bases and the V segment lost 5 bases, leaving 12 bases of the junction unmatched. CDR3 size: 17 residues. Germline CDR1 PRHDT, CDR2 FYEKMQ (reference sequence).

Here the CDR3 reads CASSQSRGFGSTDTQYF. CDR3 DNA sequence: TGTGCCAGCAGTCAGAGCCGAGGCTTCGGAAGCACAGATACGCAGTATTTT. The chain carries TRBV7-9 and TRBJ2-3; D not certain. V was shortened by 6 bases and J by 0 bases, with 19 bases between the two germline ends. CDR3 length: 17 residues. Germline V gene sequence: CDR1 SEHNR, CDR2 FQNEAQ (reference sequence). The full variable domain, its missing parts supplied by reference TRBV7-9 and TRBJ2-3, is DTGVSQNPRHKITKRGQNVTFRCDPISEHNRLYWYRQTLGQGPEFLTYFQNEAQLEKSRLLSDRFSAERPKGSFSTLEIQRTEQGDSAMYLCASSQSRGFGSTDTQYFGPGTRLTVL.

This clonotype was detected once. The gene calls are TRBV12-3 or TRBV12-4 and TRBJ2-6; D is undetermined. This CDR3 is built from 13 residues. The V and J ends lost 4 bases and 4 bases respectively, with 5 bases between them. The CDR3 nucleotides are TGTGCCAGCAGTTCCTTCGGGGCCAACGTCCTGACTTTC. It codes for CASSSFGANVLTF.

This clonotype has ten or more counts. The chain recombines TRBV27 with TRBJ2-7, with D perhaps TRBD1 (6 bases). Per germline, CDR1 MNHEY and CDR2 SMNVEV (reference sequence). The CDR3 consists of 13 residues. Trimming pared 6 bases from V and 3 bases from J, leaving 12 bases between. This CDR3 is CASRAQGGYEQYF. Here the CDR3 DNA reads TGTGCCAGCAGGGCACAGGGTGGCTACGAGCAGTACTTC.

This clonotype was seen many times. The chain links TRBV18 to TRBJ2-5, with D unclear. Germline V gives CDR1 KGHSH, CDR2 LQKENI. V was shortened by 3 bases and J by 6 bases, with 8 bases between the two germline ends. The CDR3 extends over 12 amino acids. CDR3 region: CASSPSVQTQYF. Written as DNA, the CDR3 is TGTGCCAGCTCACCTTCGGTCCAGACCCAGTACTTC.